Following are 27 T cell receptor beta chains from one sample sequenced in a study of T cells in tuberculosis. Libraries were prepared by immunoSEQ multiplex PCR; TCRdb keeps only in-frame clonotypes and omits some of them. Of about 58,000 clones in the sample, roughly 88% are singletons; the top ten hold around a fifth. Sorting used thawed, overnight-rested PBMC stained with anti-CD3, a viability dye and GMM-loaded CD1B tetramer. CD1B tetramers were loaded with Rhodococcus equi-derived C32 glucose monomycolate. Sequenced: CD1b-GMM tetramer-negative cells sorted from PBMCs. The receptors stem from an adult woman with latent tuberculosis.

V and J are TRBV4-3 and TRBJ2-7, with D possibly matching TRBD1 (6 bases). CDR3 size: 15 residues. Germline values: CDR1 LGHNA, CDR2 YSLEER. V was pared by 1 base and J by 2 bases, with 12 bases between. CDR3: CASSQGYGTTYEQYF. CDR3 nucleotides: TGCGCCAGCAGCCAAGGGTACGGGACAACCTACGAGCAGTACTTC.

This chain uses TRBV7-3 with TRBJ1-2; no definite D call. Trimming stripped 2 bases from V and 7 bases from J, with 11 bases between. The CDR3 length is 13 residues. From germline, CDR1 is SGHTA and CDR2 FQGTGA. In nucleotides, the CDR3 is TGTGCCAGCAGCTTAGCCAGCGGGATTGGCTACACCTTC. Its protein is CASSLASGIGYTF.

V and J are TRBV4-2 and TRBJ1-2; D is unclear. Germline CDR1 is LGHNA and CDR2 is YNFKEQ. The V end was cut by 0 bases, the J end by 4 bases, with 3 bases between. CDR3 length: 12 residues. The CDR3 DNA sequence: TGTGCCAGCAGCCAAGATAGCTATGGCTACACCTTC. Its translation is CASSQDSYGYTF.

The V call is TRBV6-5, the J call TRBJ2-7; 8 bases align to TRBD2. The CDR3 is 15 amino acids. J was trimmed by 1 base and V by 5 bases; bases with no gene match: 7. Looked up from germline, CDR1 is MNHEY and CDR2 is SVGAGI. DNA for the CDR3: TGTGCCAGCAGTCATTTAGCGGGACCGTCCTACGAGCAGTACTTC. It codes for CASSHLAGPSYEQYF.

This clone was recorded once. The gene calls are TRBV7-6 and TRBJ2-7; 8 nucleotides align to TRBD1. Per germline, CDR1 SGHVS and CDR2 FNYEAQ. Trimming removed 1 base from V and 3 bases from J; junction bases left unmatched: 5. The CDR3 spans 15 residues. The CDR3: CASSLGTGYYYEQYF. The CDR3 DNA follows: TGTGCCAGCAGCTTAGGGACAGGGTACTACTACGAGCAGTACTTC.

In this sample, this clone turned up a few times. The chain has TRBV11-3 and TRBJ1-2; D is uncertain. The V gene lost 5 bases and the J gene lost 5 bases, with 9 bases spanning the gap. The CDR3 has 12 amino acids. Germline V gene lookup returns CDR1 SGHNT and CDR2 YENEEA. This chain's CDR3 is CASSQTEYGYTF. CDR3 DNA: TGTGCCAGCAGCCAAACGGAGTATGGCTACACCTTC.

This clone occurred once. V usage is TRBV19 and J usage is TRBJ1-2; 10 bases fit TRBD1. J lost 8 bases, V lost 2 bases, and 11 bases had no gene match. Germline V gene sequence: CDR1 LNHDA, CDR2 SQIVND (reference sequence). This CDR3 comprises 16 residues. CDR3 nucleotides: TGTGCCAGTAGTATACAACCGGGACAGGGGTTCTACGGCTACACCTTC. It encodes CASSIQPGQGFYGYTF. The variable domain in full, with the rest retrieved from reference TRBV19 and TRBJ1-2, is DGGITQSPKYLFRKEGQNVTLSCEQNLNHDAMYWYRQDPGQGLRLIYYSQIVNDFQKGDIAEGYSVSREKKESFPLTVTSAQKNPTAFYLCASSIQPGQGFYGYTFGSGTRLTVV.

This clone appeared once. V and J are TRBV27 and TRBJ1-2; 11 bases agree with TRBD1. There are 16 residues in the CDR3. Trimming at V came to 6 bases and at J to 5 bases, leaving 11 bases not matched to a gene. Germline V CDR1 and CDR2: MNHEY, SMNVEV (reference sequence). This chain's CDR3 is CASRWTGGAYLYGYTF. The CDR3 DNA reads TGTGCCAGCAGGTGGACAGGGGGCGCTTACCTTTATGGCTACACCTTC.

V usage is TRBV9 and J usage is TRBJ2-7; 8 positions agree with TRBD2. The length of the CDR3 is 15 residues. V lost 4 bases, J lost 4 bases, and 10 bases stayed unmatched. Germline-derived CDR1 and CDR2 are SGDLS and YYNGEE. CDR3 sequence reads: CASSPSGGGPYEQYF. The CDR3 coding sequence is TGTGCCAGCAGCCCGTCGGGGGGGGGTCCGTACGAGCAGTACTTC.

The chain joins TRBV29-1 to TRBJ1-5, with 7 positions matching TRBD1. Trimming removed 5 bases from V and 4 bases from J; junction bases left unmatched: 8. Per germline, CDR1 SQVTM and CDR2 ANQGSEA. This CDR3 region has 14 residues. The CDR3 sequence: CSVRTGEWNQPQHF. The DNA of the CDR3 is TGCAGCGTTCGTACAGGGGAATGGAATCAGCCCCAGCATTTT.

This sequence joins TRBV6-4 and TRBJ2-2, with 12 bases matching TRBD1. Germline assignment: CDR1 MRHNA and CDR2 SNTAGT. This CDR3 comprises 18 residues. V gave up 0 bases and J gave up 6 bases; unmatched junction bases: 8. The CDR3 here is CASSDSILGTGGSGELFF. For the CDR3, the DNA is TGTGCCAGCAGTGACTCGATACTGGGGACAGGGGGCTCCGGGGAGCTGTTTTTT.

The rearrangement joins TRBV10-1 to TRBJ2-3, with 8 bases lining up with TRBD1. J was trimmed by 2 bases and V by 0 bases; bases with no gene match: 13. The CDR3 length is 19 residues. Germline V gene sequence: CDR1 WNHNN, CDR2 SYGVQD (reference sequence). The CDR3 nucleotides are TGCGCCAGCAGTGAGTCGTACCCTCGGACAGGGACCCTCACAGATACGCAGTATTTT. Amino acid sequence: CASSESYPRTGTLTDTQYF.

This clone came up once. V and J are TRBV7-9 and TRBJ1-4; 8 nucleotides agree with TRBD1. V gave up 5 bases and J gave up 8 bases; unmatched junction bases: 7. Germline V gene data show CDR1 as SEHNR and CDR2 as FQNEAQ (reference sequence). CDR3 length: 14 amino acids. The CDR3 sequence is CASSRQGSEEKLFF. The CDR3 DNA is TGTGCCAGCAGCCGACAGGGGTCGGAAGAAAAACTGTTTTTT.

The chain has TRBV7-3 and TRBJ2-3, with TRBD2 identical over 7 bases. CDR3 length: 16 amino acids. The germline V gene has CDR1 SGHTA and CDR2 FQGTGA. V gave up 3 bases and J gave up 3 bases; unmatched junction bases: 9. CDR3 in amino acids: CASSLGVLADTDTQYF. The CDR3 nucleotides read TGTGCCAGCAGCTTGGGCGTCCTAGCGGATACAGATACGCAGTATTTT.

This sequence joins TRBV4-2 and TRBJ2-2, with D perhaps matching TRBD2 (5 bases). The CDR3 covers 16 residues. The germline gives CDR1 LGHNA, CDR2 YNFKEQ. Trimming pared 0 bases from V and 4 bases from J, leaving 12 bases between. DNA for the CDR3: TGTGCCAGCAGCCAAGATCAGATAGAGGGCACCGGGGAGCTGTTTTTT. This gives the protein CASSQDQIEGTGELFF.

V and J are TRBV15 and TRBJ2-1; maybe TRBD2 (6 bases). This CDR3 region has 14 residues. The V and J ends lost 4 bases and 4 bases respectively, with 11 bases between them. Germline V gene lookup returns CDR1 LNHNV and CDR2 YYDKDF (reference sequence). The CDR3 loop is CATSTGESYNEQFF. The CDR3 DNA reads TGTGCCACCAGCACGGGAGAATCATACAATGAGCAGTTCTTC.

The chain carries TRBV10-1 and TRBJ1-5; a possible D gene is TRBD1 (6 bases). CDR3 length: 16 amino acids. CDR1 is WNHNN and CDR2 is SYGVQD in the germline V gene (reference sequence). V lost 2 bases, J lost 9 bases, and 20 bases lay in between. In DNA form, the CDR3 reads TGCGCCAGCAGTGAGCCCGTATGGGGGCCTTCGACGCCCCAGCATTTT. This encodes CASSEPVWGPSTPQHF.

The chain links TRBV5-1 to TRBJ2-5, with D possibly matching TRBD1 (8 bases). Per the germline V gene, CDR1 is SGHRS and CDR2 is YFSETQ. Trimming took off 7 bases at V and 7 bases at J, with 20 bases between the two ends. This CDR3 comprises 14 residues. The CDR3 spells CASQQGEGPWTQYF. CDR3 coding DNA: TGCGCCAGCCAACAGGGGGAGGGCCCTTGGACCCAGTACTTC.

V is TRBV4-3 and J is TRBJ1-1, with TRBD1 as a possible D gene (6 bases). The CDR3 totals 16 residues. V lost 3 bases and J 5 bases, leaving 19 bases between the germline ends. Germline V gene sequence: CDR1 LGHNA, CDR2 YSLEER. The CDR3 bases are TGCGCCAGCAGCCACGGGCGCCAGGGGACGAATACTGAAGCTTTCTTT. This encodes CASSHGRQGTNTEAFF.

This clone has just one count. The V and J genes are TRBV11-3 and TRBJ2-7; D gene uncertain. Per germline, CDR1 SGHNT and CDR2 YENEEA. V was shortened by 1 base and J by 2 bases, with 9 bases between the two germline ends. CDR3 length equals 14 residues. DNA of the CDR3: TGTGCCAGCAGCTTAGTTGGCCAGACCTACGAGCAGTACTTC. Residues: CASSLVGQTYEQYF.

For the CDR3, the DNA is TGTGCCAGCAGTGCACAGGGGCTGCAAGAGACCCAGTACTTC. Protein sequence: CASSAQGLQETQYF. The V and J genes are TRBV2 and TRBJ2-5, with 7 bases lining up with TRBD1. J lost 2 bases, V lost 4 bases, and 4 bases had no gene match. The CDR3 has 14 amino acids. The germline CDR1 and CDR2 sequences are SNHLY and FYNNEI.

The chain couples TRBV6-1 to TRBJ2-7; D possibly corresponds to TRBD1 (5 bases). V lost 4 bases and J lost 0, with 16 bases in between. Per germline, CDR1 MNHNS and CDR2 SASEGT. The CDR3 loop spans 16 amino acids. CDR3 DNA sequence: TGTGCCAGCAGTGGCTTATCCAAACAGGTCTCCTACGAGCAGTACTTC. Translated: CASSGLSKQVSYEQYF.

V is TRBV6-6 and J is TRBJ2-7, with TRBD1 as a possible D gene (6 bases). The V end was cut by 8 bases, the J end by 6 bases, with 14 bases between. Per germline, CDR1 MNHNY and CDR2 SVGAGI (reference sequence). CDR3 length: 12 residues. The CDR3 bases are TGTGCCAGCGCCAAACAGGGAAGCGAGCAGTACTTC. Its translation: CASAKQGSEQYF.

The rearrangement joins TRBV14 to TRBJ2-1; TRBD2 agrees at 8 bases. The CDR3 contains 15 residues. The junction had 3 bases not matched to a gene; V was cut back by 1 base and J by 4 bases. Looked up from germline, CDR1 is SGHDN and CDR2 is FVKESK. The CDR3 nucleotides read TGTGCCAGCAGCCAAGCCGGGACTAGATACAATGAGCAGTTCTTC. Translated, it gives CASSQAGTRYNEQFF.

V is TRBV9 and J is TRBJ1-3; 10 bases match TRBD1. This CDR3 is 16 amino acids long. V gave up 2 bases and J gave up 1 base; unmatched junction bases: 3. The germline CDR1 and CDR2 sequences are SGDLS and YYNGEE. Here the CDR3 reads CASSVGTGESGNTIYF. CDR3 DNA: TGTGCCAGCAGCGTGGGGACAGGGGAATCTGGAAACACCATATATTTT.

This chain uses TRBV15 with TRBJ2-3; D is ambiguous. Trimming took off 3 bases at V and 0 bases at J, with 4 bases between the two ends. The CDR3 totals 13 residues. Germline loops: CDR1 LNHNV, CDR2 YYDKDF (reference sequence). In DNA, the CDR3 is TGTGCCACCAGCAGGGCTAGCACAGATACGCAGTATTTT. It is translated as CATSRASTDTQYF.

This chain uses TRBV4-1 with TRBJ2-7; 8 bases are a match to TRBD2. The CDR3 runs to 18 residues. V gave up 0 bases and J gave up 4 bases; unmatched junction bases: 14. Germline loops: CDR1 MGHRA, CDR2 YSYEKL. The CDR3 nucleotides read TGCGCCAGCAGCCAAGAATCTTATCCCAGACTAGCGAGTTACGAGCAGTACTTC. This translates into CASSQESYPRLASYEQYF.